This entry features one TCR beta chain sequence. No antigen is known for it. The data belong to a study of cytomegalovirus exposure and HLA in healthy donors. The PCR made use of 60 Vbeta and 13 Jbeta primers. The method was immunoSEQ multiplex PCR; TCRdb's version includes in-frame clones alone and lacks a portion of them. The sample's table shows 40,000 or so clones. General study points: The study assumed roughly uniform donor sequencing depth for presence/absence analyses. Association with HLA alleles at 0.05 false discovery rate was found for 15,000 or so TCR beta sequences in a later analysis.

Germline lookup yields CDR1 SGHTA and CDR2 FQGNSA. V was cut by 4 bases and J by 5 bases, with 6 bases left in between. The CDR3 sequence is 12 residues long. The chain links TRBV7-2 to TRBJ2-1; tentative D call: TRBD1 (6 bases). The receptor comes from a male donor in good health and CMV-seronegative. The sequenced material came from PBMCs. The CDR3 DNA is TGTGCCAGCAGCTGGACAGACAATGAGCAGTTCTTC. Protein: CASSWTDNEQFF.